Each of the 30 T cell receptor beta chains below was sequenced from the same sample in a study of monozygotic twins with inflammatory bowel disease. Using the 5' RACE reads, TCRdb records one entry per CDR3 protein without DNA. Its listing shows fewer than 200,000 distinct CDR3 sequences. Specimen: blood. These receptors were obtained from a human donor with ulcerative colitis or Crohn's disease, or a healthy co-twin of an affected twin (not recorded which).

The J gene is TRBJ1-1, the V gene TRBV18; as DNA is missing, the TRBD1 call by TCRdb cannot be tested. This CDR3 is built from 15 residues. Germline CDR1 is KGHSH and CDR2 is LQKENI. CDR3 residues: CASSPWTGGFAEAFF.

V and J are TRBV7-6 and TRBJ2-7. Per the germline V gene, CDR1 is SGHVS and CDR2 is FNYEAQ. CDR3 length equals 12 residues. CDR3 amino acids: CASSLLSHEQYF.

The chain couples TRBV5-1 to TRBJ2-3; TCRdb's D call, TRBD2, is unchecked because there is no DNA. CDR1 SGHRS and CDR2 YFSETQ come from the germline V gene. The CDR3 sequence is 15 residues long. CDR3 in amino acids: CASSLDRAGADTQYF.

The V gene is TRBV25-1, the J gene TRBJ2-7; TCRdb lists TRBD1, though no DNA is available to test this call. Germline assignment: CDR1 MGHDK and CDR2 SYGVNS. This CDR3 contains 14 residues. CDR3 in amino acids: CASSGTGGLFEQYF.

This rearrangement joins TRBV27 to TRBJ2-1; no DNA is available, so the TRBD2 call from TCRdb remains unchecked. The CDR3 contains 16 residues. Looked up from germline, CDR1 is MNHEY and CDR2 is SMNVEV (reference sequence). The CDR3 here is CASSLSASGPYNEQFF.

V is TRBV7-8 and J is TRBJ2-7; no DNA is available, so the TRBD1 call from TCRdb remains unchecked. The CDR3 consists of 15 residues. Looked up from germline, CDR1 is SGHVS and CDR2 is FQNEAQ. CDR3 sequence reads: CASSWRGQGTYEQYF.

V usage is TRBV20-1 and J usage is TRBJ2-5; no DNA is available, so the TRBD1 call from TCRdb remains unchecked. Germline V gene data show CDR1 as DFQATT and CDR2 as SNEGSKA (reference sequence). This CDR3 comprises 15 residues. Here the CDR3 reads CSAHTQTGARETQYF.

The V gene is TRBV12-3 or TRBV12-4, the J gene TRBJ1-5; the TRBD1 assignment by TCRdb is unverifiable without DNA. The CDR3 extends over 16 amino acids. CDR3 sequence reads: CASTRDRGGSNQPQHF.

This chain uses TRBV24-1 with TRBJ2-1; without DNA, the TCRdb call of TRBD1 cannot be checked. Germline V CDR1 and CDR2: KGHDR, SFDVKD. The CDR3 spans 16 residues. The CDR3 loop reads CATSDLGGGDYNEQFF.

The gene calls are TRBV29-1 and TRBJ2-2; TCRdb's assignment of TRBD1 cannot be checked, as there is no DNA. The CDR3 runs 16 residues. Per germline, CDR1 SQVTM and CDR2 ANQGSEA. The CDR3 protein is CSVEASRGPNTGELFF.

The chain employs TRBV6-1 and TRBJ2-3; TCRdb proposes TRBD2, but this gene call is untestable without DNA. The CDR3 is made up of 16 amino acids. CDR1 and CDR2 from the germline V gene are MNHNS and SASEGT. CDR3: CASSERKRISTDTQYF.

This sequence joins TRBV6-1 and TRBJ2-5. Germline CDR1 and CDR2: MNHNS and SASEGT. This CDR3 region has 13 residues. CDR3 sequence reads: CASSEGSQETQYF.

The V call is TRBV6-1, the J call TRBJ1-5; TCRdb's assignment of TRBD1 cannot be checked, as there is no DNA. CDR3 size: 15 residues. CDR1 MNHNS and CDR2 SASEGT come from the germline V gene. The CDR3 sequence: CASRFSTGDNQPQHF.

This chain links TRBV15 with TRBJ2-3; TCRdb calls TRBD1, which cannot be checked without DNA. Germline values: CDR1 LNHNV, CDR2 YYDKDF (reference sequence). The CDR3 covers 16 residues. The CDR3 sequence: CATSRAGQDGTDTQYF.

The chain uses TRBV5-1 and TRBJ2-7; without DNA, the TCRdb call of TRBD2 cannot be checked. From germline, CDR1 is SGHRS and CDR2 YFSETQ. CDR3 length: 15 amino acids. CDR3 loop: CASSGMRGRSYEQYF.

The chain links TRBV4-1 to TRBJ2-7; the D call of TRBD2 rests on TCRdb alone, since no DNA is present to check it. This CDR3 is built from 21 residues. Germline CDR1 reads MGHRA; CDR2 reads YSYEKL. The CDR3 sequence is CASSQEVNNPDGLAATYEQYF.

The chain uses TRBV14 and TRBJ1-1. CDR3 length equals 13 residues. Germline V gene data show CDR1 as SGHDN and CDR2 as FVKESK. The chain's CDR3 is CVSSRSIDTEAFF.

The chain couples TRBV7-9 to TRBJ2-5. This CDR3 is 12 amino acids long. Germline loops: CDR1 SEHNR, CDR2 FQNEAQ (reference sequence). The CDR3 here is CASSLNQETQYF.

The rearrangement links TRBV6-2 or TRBV6-3 to TRBJ2-1; with no DNA, the TCRdb D assignment of TRBD1 cannot be verified. The CDR3 is 18 amino acids. Germline V gives CDR1 MNHEY, CDR2 SVGEGT. The CDR3 loop is CASRPGQGNVNSYNEQFF.

The chain joins TRBV5-1 to TRBJ2-2; TCRdb proposes TRBD2, but this gene call is untestable without DNA. CDR3 size: 16 residues. CDR1 SGHRS and CDR2 YFSETQ come from the germline V gene. The CDR3 here is CASSLVAGVNTGELFF.

The chain joins TRBV25-1 to TRBJ2-7. The CDR3 loop spans 15 amino acids. The germline gives CDR1 MGHDK, CDR2 SYGVNS. The CDR3 sequence: CASSEYRASSYEQYF.

V gene TRBV3-1 combines with J gene TRBJ2-7; the D gene TCRdb calls, TRBD2, cannot be checked with no DNA. CDR3 size: 14 residues. The V gene's germline CDR1 is LGHDT and CDR2 YNNKEL (reference sequence). CDR3 region: CASSPGLVTHEQYF.

The gene calls are TRBV6-1 and TRBJ1-6. Germline CDR1 and CDR2: MNHNS and SASEGT. CDR3 length: 15 amino acids. CDR3 sequence reads: CASTKTPFFNSPLHF.

V gene TRBV29-1 combines with J gene TRBJ2-3; there is no DNA to check the TCRdb D call of TRBD2. Germline CDR1 and CDR2: SQVTM and ANQGSEA. The CDR3 is 13 residues long. The CDR3 protein is CSVVRGGTDTQYF.

The chain links TRBV6-1 to TRBJ1-1; TCRdb returns TRBD1, unconfirmable since there is no DNA. Germline V gene sequence: CDR1 MNHNS, CDR2 SASEGT. The CDR3 runs 17 residues. CDR3 region: CASSESIVRPRDTEAFF.

V gene TRBV29-1 combines with J gene TRBJ1-1. Germline V gives CDR1 SQVTM, CDR2 ANQGSEA. This CDR3 spans 11 amino acids. CDR3 in amino acids: CSVVENTEAFF.

This chain uses TRBV6-5 with TRBJ2-5; TCRdb names TRBD2, which stays unverified in the absence of DNA. From germline, CDR1 is MNHEY and CDR2 SVGAGI. CDR3 length: 16 residues. This chain's CDR3 is CASSYGTSAYQETQYF.

This sequence joins TRBV12-5 and TRBJ2-1; absent DNA, TCRdb's TRBD2 call cannot be checked. Germline CDR1 reads LGHNT; CDR2 reads FRNRAP. The CDR3 is made up of 17 amino acids. The CDR3 sequence is CASGAQRTSGAYNEQFF.

The V and J genes are TRBV20-1 and TRBJ1-3; TCRdb's assignment of TRBD1 cannot be checked, as there is no DNA. The germline V gene encodes CDR1 DFQATT and CDR2 SNEGSKA (reference sequence). This CDR3 comprises 14 residues. CDR3 residues: CSASKPGQRNTIYF.

The V gene is TRBV9, the J gene TRBJ2-2; TCRdb's assignment of TRBD2 cannot be checked, as there is no DNA. The CDR3 extends over 13 amino acids. CDR1 is SGDLS, CDR2 YYNGEE, per germline. CDR3: CASSPPITGELFF.